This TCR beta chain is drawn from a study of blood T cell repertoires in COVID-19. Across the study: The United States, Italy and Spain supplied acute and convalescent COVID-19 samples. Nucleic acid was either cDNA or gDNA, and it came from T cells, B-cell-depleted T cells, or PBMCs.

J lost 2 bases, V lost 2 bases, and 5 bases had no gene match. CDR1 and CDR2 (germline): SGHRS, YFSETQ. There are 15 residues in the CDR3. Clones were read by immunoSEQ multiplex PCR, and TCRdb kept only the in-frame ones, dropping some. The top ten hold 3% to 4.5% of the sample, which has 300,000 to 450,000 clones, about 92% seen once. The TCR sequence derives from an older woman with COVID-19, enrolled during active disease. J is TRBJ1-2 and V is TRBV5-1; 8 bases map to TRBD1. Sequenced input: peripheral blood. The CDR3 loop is CASSFLTGVNYGYTF. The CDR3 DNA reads TGCGCCAGCAGCTTTTTGACAGGGGTCAACTATGGCTACACCTTC.